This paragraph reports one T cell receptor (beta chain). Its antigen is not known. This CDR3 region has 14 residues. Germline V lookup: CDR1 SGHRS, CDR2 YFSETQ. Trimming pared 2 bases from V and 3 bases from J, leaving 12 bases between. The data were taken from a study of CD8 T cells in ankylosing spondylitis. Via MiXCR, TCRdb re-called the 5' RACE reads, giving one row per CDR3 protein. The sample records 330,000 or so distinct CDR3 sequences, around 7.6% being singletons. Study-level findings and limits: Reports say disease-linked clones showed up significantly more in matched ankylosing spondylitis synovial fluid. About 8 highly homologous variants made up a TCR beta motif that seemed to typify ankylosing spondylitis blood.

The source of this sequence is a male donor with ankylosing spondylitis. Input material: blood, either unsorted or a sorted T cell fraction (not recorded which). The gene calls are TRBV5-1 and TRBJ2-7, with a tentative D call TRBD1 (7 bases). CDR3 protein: CASSFAGQNYEQYF. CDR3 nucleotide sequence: TGCGCCAGCAGCTTTGCGGGACAGAACTACGAGCAGTACTTC.